Following are 12 T cell receptor beta chains from one sample sequenced in a study of monozygotic twins with cystic fibrosis. Produced via immunoSEQ multiplex PCR; TCRdb's table is partial and in-frame only. The repertoire holds about a thousand clones, with more than 80% as singletons. The sample taken for sequencing was blood. The receptors come from a boy aged 5-17 years with cystic fibrosis.

The chain couples TRBV19 to TRBJ1-3; D may be TRBD1 (5 bases). Germline CDR1 LNHDA, CDR2 SQIVND (reference sequence). The V and J ends lost 3 bases and 9 bases respectively, with 12 bases between them. The CDR3 is 13 amino acids. Here the CDR3 reads CASSITGLGTIYF. The CDR3 coding sequence is TGTGCCAGTAGTATCACAGGCCTTGGCACCATATATTTT.

This chain links TRBV29-1 with TRBJ2-7; 11 bases align to TRBD2. Trimming removed 7 bases from V and 6 bases from J; junction bases left unmatched: 5. Per germline, CDR1 SQVTM and CDR2 ANQGSEA. This CDR3 comprises 12 residues. The CDR3 here is CSAGTSGIEQYF. The DNA of the CDR3 is TGCAGCGCCGGGACTAGCGGAATCGAGCAGTACTTC.

The V call is TRBV6-1, the J call TRBJ2-1; TRBD1 might be the D (6 bases). This CDR3 spans 15 amino acids. Germline V gene sequence: CDR1 MNHNS, CDR2 SASEGT. Trimming removed 4 bases from V and 8 bases from J, with 18 bases in between. In nucleotides, the CDR3 is TGTGCCAGCAGTGCCAACCCGGACAGCTCGTATGAGCAGTTCTTC. This encodes CASSANPDSSYEQFF.

This chain joins TRBV19 and TRBJ1-5; a possible D gene is TRBD1 (5 bases). V lost 9 bases and J lost 1, with 16 bases in between. CDR1 is LNHDA, CDR2 SQIVND, per germline (reference sequence). The CDR3 is made up of 15 amino acids. This chain's CDR3 is CASEGLARSNQPQHF. The CDR3 DNA follows: TGTGCCAGCGAGGGACTTGCAAGGAGCAATCAGCCCCAGCATTTT.

The chain employs TRBV28 and TRBJ2-3; 9 bases line up with TRBD2. Germline V gene data show CDR1 as MDHEN and CDR2 as SYDVKM. The length of the CDR3 is 15 residues. The ends lost 2 bases at V and 1 base at J; junction bases unmatched: 1. The CDR3 DNA reads as TGTGCCAGCAGTTTAGTAGCGGGGGGCACAGATACGCAGTATTTT. Amino acid sequence: CASSLVAGGTDTQYF.

This sequence joins TRBV6-1 and TRBJ2-5, with 10 bases matching TRBD1. The germline V gene has CDR1 MNHNS and CDR2 SASEGT. V was clipped by 4 bases and J by 5 bases; unmatched bases: 4. This CDR3 has 14 amino acids. CDR3 in amino acids: CASSGRDRGETQYF. The CDR3 DNA is TGTGCCAGCAGTGGCCGGGACAGGGGTGAGACCCAGTACTTC.

The chain uses TRBV4-1 and TRBJ2-3, with D tentatively TRBD1 (8 bases). Germline CDR1 reads MGHRA; CDR2 reads YSYEKL. Trimming took off 3 bases at V and 1 base at J, with 14 bases between the two ends. The CDR3 is made up of 16 amino acids. CDR3 region: CASSHRQGRGTDTQYF. The CDR3 DNA follows: TGCGCCAGCAGCCATAGACAGGGGAGGGGCACAGATACGCAGTATTTT.

This chain uses TRBV15 with TRBJ1-2; D gene uncertain. Germline CDR1 LNHNV, CDR2 YYDKDF (reference sequence). The CDR3 loop spans 17 amino acids. The V end was cut by 0 bases, the J end by 2 bases, with 16 bases between. This CDR3 reads CATSRDSLDEVNYGYTF. CDR3 bases: TGTGCCACCAGCAGAGATTCTCTGGACGAGGTGAACTATGGCTACACCTTC.

V is TRBV19 and J is TRBJ2-7; 11 bases are a match to TRBD1. The CDR3 has 15 residues. Per the germline V gene, CDR1 is LNHDA and CDR2 is SQIVND (reference sequence). The J segment lost 5 bases and the V segment lost 4 bases, leaving 7 bases of the junction unmatched. DNA of the CDR3: TGTGCCAGTAGTACCCGGACAGGGGGCTTCGACGAGCAGTACTTC. It encodes CASSTRTGGFDEQYF.

The chain carries TRBV4-1 and TRBJ1-1, with TRBD1 as a possible D gene (5 bases). CDR3 length: 14 residues. Per the germline V gene, CDR1 is MGHRA and CDR2 is YSYEKL. V lost 6 bases, J lost 1 base, and 12 bases lay in between. The DNA of the CDR3 is TGCGCCAGCAGGCTAGACAGAGGGAACACTGAAGCTTTCTTT. This encodes CASRLDRGNTEAFF.

This chain joins TRBV7-9 and TRBJ1-1; D possibly corresponds to TRBD1 (5 bases). The germline V gene encodes CDR1 SEHNR and CDR2 FQNEAQ (reference sequence). The CDR3 is 16 residues long. The V and J ends lost 1 base and 5 bases respectively, with 17 bases between them. CDR3 loop: CASSLDVAAGRTEAFF. The CDR3 nucleotides read TGTGCCAGCAGCTTAGATGTCGCAGCAGGGAGAACTGAAGCTTTCTTT. The entire variable domain, with the rest obtained from reference TRBV7-9 and TRBJ1-1, is as follows: DTGVSQNPRHKITKRGQNVTFRCDPISEHNRLYWYRQTLGQGPEFLTYFQNEAQLEKSRLLSDRFSAERPKGSFSTLEIQRTEQGDSAMYLCASSLDVAAGRTEAFFGQGTRLTVV.

This clone turned up a few times. The genes are TRBV6-5 and TRBJ1-5, with a weak D call TRBD1 (5 bases). The germline V and J ends were trimmed by 8 bases and 4 bases, with 9 bases remaining between them. The germline V gene has CDR1 MNHEY and CDR2 SVGAGI. The CDR3 totals 12 residues. In DNA form, the CDR3 reads TGTGCCAGCGGCAGGGAAAATCAGCCCCAGCATTTT. Protein: CASGRENQPQHF.